This TCR beta chain came from a study of shared clonotypes between healthy human individuals. Study-level findings and limits: All-four-donor shared clonotypes had higher generation probabilities than non-shared clonotypes did. Sequencing depth was expected to affect clonotype sharing among donors. The sharing of 4.5% to 5.5% of naive CD4 clonotypes was seen across a few donors.

Of note for this clone: As yet, its antigen is unknown.

The authors split each subset's genomic DNA evenly across several immunoSEQ plates. The table came from immunoSEQ multiplex PCR; TCRdb's copy has only in-frame clones and leaves some out. The table lists more than 1.2 million clones, approximately 98.5% of them singletons. This CDR3 comprises 14 residues. The germline V gene has CDR1 SNHLY and CDR2 FYNNEI. Trimming cost V 4 bases and J 6 bases, with 15 bases left between them. The chain employs TRBV2 and TRBJ1-1, with no clear D. Material for sequencing was naive CD4+ T cells sorted from blood. Subset defined: CD45RA+ positively selected. The TCR comes from a man between 25 and 39 years old in good health. The CDR3, as DNA: TGTGCCAGCAGTGCCTCAGGCGGTTGGTCTGAAGCTTTCTTT. Translation gives CASSASGGWSEAFF.